These 27 T cell receptor beta chains were sequenced from one sample in a study of shared clonotypes between healthy human individuals. Clones were sequenced by immunoSEQ multiplex PCR, and TCRdb holds only the in-frame ones, with some missing. The data contain over 750,000 clones, around 96% of them singletons. As defined, naive CD8 cells were CD45RO-negative and positively selected for CCR7, with terminally differentiated effector memory CD45RA+ cells excluded. The sequencing sample was made of naive CD8+ T cells sorted from blood. These receptors were collected from a young man in good health.

V and J are TRBV28 and TRBJ2-1, with 12 bases fitting TRBD2. The V gene's germline CDR1 is MDHEN and CDR2 SYDVKM. V was clipped by 7 bases and J by 2 bases; unmatched bases: 6. The CDR3 length is 16 residues. This CDR3 reads CASTTSGRPPYNEQFF. CDR3 nucleotide sequence: TGTGCCAGCACTACTAGCGGGAGGCCACCCTACAATGAGCAGTTCTTC.

The rearrangement links TRBV28 to TRBJ2-1; no clear D. Trimming stripped 6 bases from V and 2 bases from J, with 14 bases between. The germline V gene has CDR1 MDHEN and CDR2 SYDVKM. The CDR3 spans 15 residues. CDR3 amino acids: CASSPDLRPYNEQFF. The CDR3 coding sequence is TGTGCCAGCAGCCCCGACCTACGCCCCTACAATGAGCAGTTCTTC.

J is TRBJ2-2 and V is TRBV5-6; 13 bases line up with TRBD2. In germline, CDR1 is SGHDT, CDR2 YYEEEE. V was clipped by 2 bases and J by 0 bases; unmatched bases: 1. The CDR3 length is 17 residues. CDR3 in DNA: TGTGCCAGCAGCTTCGGGACTAGCGGGGCGAACACCGGGGAGCTGTTTTTT. This sequence encodes CASSFGTSGANTGELFF.

The gene calls are TRBV13 and TRBJ2-1; D is possibly TRBD1 (7 bases). This CDR3 comprises 16 residues. The V end was cut by 3 bases, the J end by 0 bases, with 12 bases between. CDR1 is PRHDT, CDR2 FYEKMQ, per germline (reference sequence). The CDR3 protein is CASSFQGGSSYNEQFF. DNA of the CDR3: TGTGCCAGCAGCTTTCAGGGGGGAAGCTCCTACAATGAGCAGTTCTTC.

A remark on this clone: This sample includes further DNA sequences coding for the same CDR3. J is TRBJ1-1 and V is TRBV4-1; the D is unclear. V shed 1 base and J shed 2 bases, with 8 bases lying between them. The length of the CDR3 is 14 residues. The germline V gene encodes CDR1 MGHRA and CDR2 YSYEKL. CDR3 amino acids: CASSQVNGNTEAFF. CDR3 DNA sequence: TGCGCCAGCAGCCAAGTAAACGGTAACACTGAAGCTTTCTTT.

A note on this clone: Different DNA sequences within this sample yield the same CDR3. The chain couples TRBV29-1 to TRBJ2-7, with 9 bases aligning to TRBD1. CDR1 is SQVTM and CDR2 is ANQGSEA in the germline V gene. J gave up 2 bases and V 3 bases, and 5 bases lay outside the gene matches. There are 14 residues in the CDR3. The chain's CDR3 is CSVEGQGETYEQYF. The DNA for the CDR3 is TGCAGCGTTGAGGGACAGGGTGAGACCTACGAGCAGTACTTC.

Note on this clone: Different DNA sequences within this sample yield the same CDR3. The V gene is TRBV20-1, the J gene TRBJ2-5; D gene ambiguous. There are 10 residues in the CDR3. CDR1 and CDR2 (germline): DFQATT, SNEGSKA (reference sequence). The V and J ends lost 3 bases and 1 base respectively, with 0 bases between them. CDR3: CSASQETQYF. The CDR3 DNA is TGCAGTGCTAGCCAAGAGACCCAGTACTTC.

A note on this clone: Distinct nucleotide sequences in the sample also encode this CDR3. The chain carries TRBV27 and TRBJ2-7; a possible D gene is TRBD2 (6 bases). The CDR3 is 14 residues long. V shed 0 bases and J shed 1 base, with 7 bases lying between them. The germline V gene encodes CDR1 MNHEY and CDR2 SMNVEV (reference sequence). This chain's CDR3 is CASSLSGGSYEQYF. CDR3 nucleotide sequence: TGTGCCAGCAGTTTATCGGGGGGATCCTACGAGCAGTACTTC.

The gene calls are TRBV5-4 and TRBJ2-6; D remains unclear. The CDR3 consists of 15 residues. V gave up 0 bases and J gave up 0 bases, with 4 bases separating them. Germline V gene lookup returns CDR1 SGHNT and CDR2 YYREEE (reference sequence). The CDR3 reads CASSLVSSGANVLTF. CDR3 bases: TGTGCCAGCAGCTTGGTCAGCTCTGGGGCCAACGTCCTGACTTTC.

The chain couples TRBV27 to TRBJ2-7; 7 bases align to TRBD2. In germline, CDR1 is MNHEY, CDR2 SMNVEV (reference sequence). The CDR3 runs to 12 residues. V lost 3 bases and J lost 7; bases outside the gene matches: 3. Here the CDR3 reads CASSFAGREQYF. The CDR3 coding sequence is TGTGCCAGCAGTTTTGCCGGGAGGGAGCAGTACTTC.

V usage is TRBV28 and J usage is TRBJ2-7, with 7 positions matching TRBD2. V was clipped by 7 bases and J by 3 bases; unmatched bases: 12. Germline loops: CDR1 MDHEN, CDR2 SYDVKM. This CDR3 spans 15 amino acids. This CDR3 reads CASTETGTIHYEQYF. In nucleotides, the CDR3 is TGTGCCAGCACCGAAACCGGGACTATCCACTACGAGCAGTACTTC.

The genes are TRBV28 and TRBJ1-1; D is ambiguous. Per the germline V gene, CDR1 is MDHEN and CDR2 is SYDVKM. Trimming removed 4 bases at V and 0 bases at J, with 6 bases between. The CDR3 runs to 13 residues. The CDR3 loop reads CASSYRVNTEAFF. The CDR3 nucleotides are TGTGCCAGCAGTTATCGAGTGAACACTGAAGCTTTCTTT.

This chain's CDR3 is CASITRLEQYF. The CDR3 DNA sequence: TGTGCCAGCATCACCCGTCTCGAGCAGTACTTC. The chain links TRBV2 to TRBJ2-7; D ambiguous. Germline V gene lookup returns CDR1 SNHLY and CDR2 FYNNEI. The length of the CDR3 is 11 residues. V lost 7 bases to trimming and J lost 6 bases, with 10 bases between them.

V usage is TRBV5-6 and J usage is TRBJ1-1, with D perhaps matching TRBD1 (6 bases). Germline assignment: CDR1 SGHDT and CDR2 YYEEEE. The V end was cut by 3 bases, the J end by 4 bases, with 16 bases between. The CDR3 has 15 residues. CDR3 nucleotide sequence: TGTGCCAGCAGCTCCTGGGGGCTCCCGGGCACTGAAGCTTTCTTT. Its protein product is CASSSWGLPGTEAFF.

The J gene is TRBJ2-7, the V gene TRBV7-9; possibly TRBD2 for D (6 bases). V was pared by 10 bases and J by 3 bases, with 13 bases between. CDR3 length equals 12 residues. Germline CDR1 reads SEHNR; CDR2 reads FQNEAQ (reference sequence). The CDR3: CATSSVDYEQYF. CDR3 bases: TGTGCCACCTCTAGCGTCGACTACGAGCAGTACTTC.

The V and J genes are TRBV4-1 and TRBJ2-5; a weak D match, TRBD2 (5 bases). V was shortened by 1 base and J by 2 bases, with 11 bases between the two germline ends. The CDR3 covers 15 residues. CDR1 MGHRA and CDR2 YSYEKL come from the germline V gene. DNA for the CDR3: TGCGCCAGCAGCCAAGCAACGAGGACTCAAGAGACCCAGTACTTC. Amino acid sequence: CASSQATRTQETQYF.

The gene calls are TRBV7-6 and TRBJ2-7; 9 bases align to TRBD2. The germline gives CDR1 SGHVS, CDR2 FNYEAQ. The length of the CDR3 is 16 residues. V dropped 5 bases and J dropped 7; count of bases not matched to a gene: 15. In DNA, the CDR3 is TGTGCCAGCAGCCAAAGAGCGGGAGGTGGAGGTTTTGAGCAGTACTTC. It translates to CASSQRAGGGGFEQYF.

The V gene is TRBV27, the J gene TRBJ2-1, with 7 bases aligning to TRBD2. The germline CDR1 and CDR2 sequences are MNHEY and SMNVEV (reference sequence). Trimming took 4 bases from V and 4 from J; bases not matched to a gene: 7. The CDR3 totals 15 residues. CDR3 bases: TGTGCCAGCAGTTCGAGCGGGAACACATACAATGAGCAGTTCTTC. Its protein is CASSSSGNTYNEQFF.

The chain employs TRBV4-1 and TRBJ2-1; TRBD1 aligns across 12 bases. CDR3 length: 14 amino acids. With 3 bases clipped from V and 10 bases from J, the junction kept 4 bases outside the gene matches. CDR1 and CDR2 from the germline V gene are MGHRA and YSYEKL. The CDR3 DNA reads TGCGCCAGCAGCCAGGGACAGGGGGCATGGGAGCAGTTCTTC. Translating it yields CASSQGQGAWEQFF.

This chain connects TRBV9 to TRBJ2-1, with D uncertain. Looked up from germline, CDR1 is SGDLS and CDR2 is YYNGEE. Trimming removed 3 bases at V and 5 bases at J, with 6 bases between. The CDR3 length is 12 residues. This chain's CDR3 is CASSGRNNEQFF. CDR3 nucleotide sequence: TGTGCCAGCAGCGGCCGGAACAATGAGCAGTTCTTC.

This clone appeared once. The gene calls are TRBV29-1 and TRBJ1-1; 7 bases agree with TRBD1. The J segment lost 4 bases and the V segment lost 6 bases, leaving 8 bases of the junction unmatched. This CDR3 comprises 13 residues. The germline V gene encodes CDR1 SQVTM and CDR2 ANQGSEA. The CDR3 spells CSVPGGFGTEAFF. CDR3 coding DNA: TGCAGCGTCCCAGGGGGATTTGGCACTGAAGCTTTCTTT.

V and J are TRBV6-5 and TRBJ2-6, with no clear D. There are 15 residues in the CDR3. Deletions cut 8 bases from V and 3 bases from J, with 14 bases between. Germline V CDR1 and CDR2: MNHEY, SVGAGI. The chain's CDR3 is CASQFSLGGANVLTF. CDR3 DNA: TGTGCCAGCCAGTTTTCTCTTGGTGGGGCCAACGTCCTGACTTTC.

CDR3 in DNA: TGTGCCAGCAGCCGTCACAATGGCTACACCTTC. It is translated as CASSRHNGYTF. V gene TRBV2 combines with J gene TRBJ1-2; D is ambiguous. The germline V and J ends were trimmed by 6 bases and 6 bases, with 8 bases remaining between them. This CDR3 is built from 11 residues. The germline V gene encodes CDR1 SNHLY and CDR2 FYNNEI.

This clone came up once. The chain recombines TRBV11-1 with TRBJ2-1; tentatively, D is TRBD2 (6 bases). The germline V gene has CDR1 SGHAT and CDR2 FQDESV (reference sequence). V shed 3 bases and J shed 7 bases, with 22 bases lying between them. The CDR3 contains 17 residues. In DNA, the CDR3 is TGTGCCAGCAGCTTTGGGAGGAGCGGAGGCGTTAGGAATGAGCAGTTCTTC. Its protein is CASSFGRSGGVRNEQFF.

The chain is built from TRBV7-8 and TRBJ2-2; TRBD2 agrees at 7 bases. V lost 7 bases and J lost 1; bases outside the gene matches: 9. The CDR3 has 16 amino acids. Looked up from germline, CDR1 is SGHVS and CDR2 is FQNEAQ. Here the CDR3 DNA reads TGTGCCAGCATCCAAGGGGCGGGGGAGAACACCGGGGAGCTGTTTTTT. Protein sequence: CASIQGAGENTGELFF. The variable domain in full, with the rest retrieved from reference TRBV7-8 and TRBJ2-2, is GAGVSQSPRYKVAKRGQDVALRCDPISGHVSLFWYQQALGQGPEFLTYFQNEAQLDKSGLPSDRFFAERPEGSVSTLKIQRTQQEDSAVYLCASIQGAGENTGELFFGEGSRLTVL.

The V call is TRBV27, the J call TRBJ2-7; 8 positions match TRBD1. Germline values: CDR1 MNHEY, CDR2 SMNVEV (reference sequence). This CDR3 spans 15 amino acids. Trimming removed 4 bases from V and 3 bases from J; junction bases left unmatched: 8. The CDR3: CASSSNTGGDYEQYF. The DNA for the CDR3 is TGTGCCAGCAGTTCGAACACAGGGGGAGACTACGAGCAGTACTTC.

This clone was picked up one time. This chain uses TRBV4-3 with TRBJ2-7; D may be TRBD1 (6 bases). The germline CDR1 and CDR2 sequences are LGHNA and YSLEER. Trimming cost V 3 bases and J 2 bases, with 11 bases left between them. The CDR3 extends over 14 amino acids. As DNA, the CDR3 is TGCGCCAGCAGCCAGGAAACAGGGCCCTACGAGCAGTACTTC. Translation: CASSQETGPYEQYF.